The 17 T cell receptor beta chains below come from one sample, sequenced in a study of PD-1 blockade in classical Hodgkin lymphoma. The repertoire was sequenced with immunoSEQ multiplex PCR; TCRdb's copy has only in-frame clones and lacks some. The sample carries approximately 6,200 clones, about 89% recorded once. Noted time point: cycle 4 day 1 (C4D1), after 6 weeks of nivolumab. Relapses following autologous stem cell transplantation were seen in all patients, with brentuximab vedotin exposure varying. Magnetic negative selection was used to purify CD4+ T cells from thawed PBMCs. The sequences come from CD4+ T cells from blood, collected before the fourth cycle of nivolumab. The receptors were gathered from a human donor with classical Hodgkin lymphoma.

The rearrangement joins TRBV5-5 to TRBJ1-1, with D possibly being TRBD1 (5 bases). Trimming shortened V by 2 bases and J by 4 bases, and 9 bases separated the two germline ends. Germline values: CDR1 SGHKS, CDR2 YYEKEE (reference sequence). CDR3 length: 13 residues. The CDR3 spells CASSFQGGTEAFF. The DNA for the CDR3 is TGTGCCAGCAGCTTTCAGGGTGGCACTGAAGCTTTCTTT.

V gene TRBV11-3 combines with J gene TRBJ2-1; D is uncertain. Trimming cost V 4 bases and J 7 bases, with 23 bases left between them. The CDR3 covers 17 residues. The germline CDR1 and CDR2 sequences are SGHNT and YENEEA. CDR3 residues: CASSSTKHGSGLNEQFF. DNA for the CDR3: TGTGCCAGCAGCTCGACAAAACACGGGTCCGGGTTGAATGAGCAGTTCTTC.

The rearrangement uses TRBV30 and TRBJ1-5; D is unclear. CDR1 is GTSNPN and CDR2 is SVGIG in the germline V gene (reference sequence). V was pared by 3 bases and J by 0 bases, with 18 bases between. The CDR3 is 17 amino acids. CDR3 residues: CAWSAGWVGNSNQPQHF. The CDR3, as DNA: TGTGCCTGGAGCGCCGGCTGGGTAGGAAATAGCAATCAGCCCCAGCATTTT. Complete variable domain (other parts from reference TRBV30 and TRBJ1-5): SQTIHQWPATLVQPVGSPLSLECTVEGTSNPNLYWYRQAAGRGLQLLFYSVGIGQISSEVPQNLSASRPQDRQFILSSKKLLLSDSGFYLCAWSAGWVGNSNQPQHFGDGTRLSIL.

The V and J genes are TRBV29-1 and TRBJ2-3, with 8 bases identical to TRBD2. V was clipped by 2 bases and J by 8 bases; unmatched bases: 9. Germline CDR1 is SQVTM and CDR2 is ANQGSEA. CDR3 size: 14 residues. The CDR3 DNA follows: TGCAGCGTTGAATCTGGGCTAGCGGGTGGTACGCAGTATTTT. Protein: CSVESGLAGGTQYF.

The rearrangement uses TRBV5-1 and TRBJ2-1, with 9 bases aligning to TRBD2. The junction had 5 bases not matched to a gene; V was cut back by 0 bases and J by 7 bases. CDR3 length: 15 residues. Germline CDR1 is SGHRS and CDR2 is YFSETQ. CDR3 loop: CASSLAGGGGNEQFF. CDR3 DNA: TGCGCCAGCAGCTTGGCTGGCGGGGGGGGAAATGAGCAGTTCTTC.

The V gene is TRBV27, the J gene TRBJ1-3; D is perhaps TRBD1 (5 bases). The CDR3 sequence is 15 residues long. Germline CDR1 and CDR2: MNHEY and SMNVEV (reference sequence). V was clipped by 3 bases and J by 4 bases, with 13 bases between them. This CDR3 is CASSLGGAGGNTIYF. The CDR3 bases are TGTGCCAGCAGTTTGGGAGGGGCAGGGGGAAACACCATATATTTT.

CDR3 sequence reads: CASVMNTEAFF. CDR3 bases: TGTGCCAGCGTAATGAACACTGAAGCTTTCTTT. The chain uses TRBV2 and TRBJ1-1; D unclear. Trimming removed 8 bases at V and 0 bases at J, with 4 bases between. CDR1 is SNHLY, CDR2 FYNNEI, per germline. This CDR3 is built from 11 residues.

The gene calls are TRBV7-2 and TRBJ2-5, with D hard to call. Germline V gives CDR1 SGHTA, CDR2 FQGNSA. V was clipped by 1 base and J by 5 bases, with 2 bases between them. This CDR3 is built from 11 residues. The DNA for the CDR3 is TGTGCCAGCAGCTTAGTCGAGACCCAGTACTTC. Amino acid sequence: CASSLVETQYF.

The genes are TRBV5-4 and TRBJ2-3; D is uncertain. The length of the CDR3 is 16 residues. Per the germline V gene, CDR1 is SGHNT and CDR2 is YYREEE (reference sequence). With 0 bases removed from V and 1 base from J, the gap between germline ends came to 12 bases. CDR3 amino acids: CASSLGGLLRTDTQYF. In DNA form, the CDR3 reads TGTGCCAGCAGCTTGGGTGGGTTATTGCGCACAGATACGCAGTATTTT.

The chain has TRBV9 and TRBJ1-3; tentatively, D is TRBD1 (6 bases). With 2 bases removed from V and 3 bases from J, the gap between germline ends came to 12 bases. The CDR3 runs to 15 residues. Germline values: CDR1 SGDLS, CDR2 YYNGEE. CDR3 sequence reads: CASSVRGAVGNTIYF. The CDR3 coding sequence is TGTGCCAGCAGCGTCAGGGGAGCTGTTGGAAACACCATATATTTT.

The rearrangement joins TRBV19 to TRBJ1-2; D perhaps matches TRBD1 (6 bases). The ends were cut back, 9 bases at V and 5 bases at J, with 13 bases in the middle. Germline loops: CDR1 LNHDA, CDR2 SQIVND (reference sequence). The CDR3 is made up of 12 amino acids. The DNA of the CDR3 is TGTGCCAGCCGACAGGTTCCTTATGGCTACACCTTC. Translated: CASRQVPYGYTF.

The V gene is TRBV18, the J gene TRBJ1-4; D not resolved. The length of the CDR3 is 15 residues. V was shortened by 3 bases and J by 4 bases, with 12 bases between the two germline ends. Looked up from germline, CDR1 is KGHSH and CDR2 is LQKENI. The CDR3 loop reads CASSPAEGINEKLFF. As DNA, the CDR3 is TGTGCCAGCTCACCGGCCGAAGGGATTAATGAAAAACTGTTTTTT.

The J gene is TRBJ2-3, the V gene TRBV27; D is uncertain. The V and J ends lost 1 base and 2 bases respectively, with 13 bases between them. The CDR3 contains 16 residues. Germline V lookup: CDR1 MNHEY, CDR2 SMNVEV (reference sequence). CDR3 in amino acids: CASSLYLPRYTDTQYF. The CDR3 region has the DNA TGTGCCAGCAGTTTATATCTACCGCGATACACAGATACGCAGTATTTT.

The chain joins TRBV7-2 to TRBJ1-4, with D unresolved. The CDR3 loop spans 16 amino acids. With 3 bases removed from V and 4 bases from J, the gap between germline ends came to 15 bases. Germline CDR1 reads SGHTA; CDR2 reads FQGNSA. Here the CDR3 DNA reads TGTGCCAGCAGCTTCTCTCGAGGGCTCGGTAATGAAAAACTGTTTTTT. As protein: CASSFSRGLGNEKLFF.

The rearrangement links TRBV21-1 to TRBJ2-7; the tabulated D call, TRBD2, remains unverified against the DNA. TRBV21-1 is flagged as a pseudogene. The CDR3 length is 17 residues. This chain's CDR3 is CASSKGVLAGGSHEQYF. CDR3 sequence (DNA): TGTGCCAGCAGCAAAGGGGTCCTAGCGGGAGGCTCCCACGAGCAGTACTTC.

CDR3 amino acids: CASSLSRGSYNSPLHF. As DNA, the CDR3 is TGTGCCAGCTCACTAAGCCGGGGCTCCTATAATTCACCCCTCCACTTT. The J gene is TRBJ1-6, the V gene TRBV18, with D uncertain. V was pared by 4 bases and J by 0 bases, with 10 bases between. This CDR3 region has 16 residues. Germline values: CDR1 KGHSH, CDR2 LQKENI.

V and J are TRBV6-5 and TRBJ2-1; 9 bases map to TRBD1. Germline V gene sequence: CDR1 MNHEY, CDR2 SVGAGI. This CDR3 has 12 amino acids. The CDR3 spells CAVGTGYNEQFF. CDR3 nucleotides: TGTGCGGTGGGGACAGGGTACAATGAGCAGTTCTTC.